The sequence of this T cell receptor beta chain was determined in a study of T cells in localized non-small cell lung cancer. Method: immunoSEQ multiplex PCR; TCRdb's copy keeps in-frame clones and lacks some. The data contain about 30,000 clones, about 91% of them seen just once; the ten biggest clones take up 4.5% to 7%. About this clone itself: What it recognizes is unknown.

CDR1 and CDR2 from the germline V gene are GTSNPN and SVGIG (reference sequence). The CDR3 sequence is 13 residues long. Trimming removed 0 bases from V and 4 bases from J, with 9 bases in between. Study outcomes and limitations: Adjacent lung held a median 57 of the top 100 tumor clones.

The origin of this receptor is a man aged 40-75 years with stage II lung adenocarcinoma. This sample comprised PBMCs, obtained before any cancer treatment. This chain links TRBV30 with TRBJ2-5; D gene uncertain. CDR3 bases: TGTGCCTGGAGTGTAAAAGTTGGAGAGACCCAGTACTTC. This gives the protein CAWSVKVGETQYF. The complete variable domain, with remaining parts taken from reference TRBV30 and TRBJ2-5, reads SQTIHQWPATLVQPVGSPLSLECTVEGTSNPNLYWYRQAAGRGLQLLFYSVGIGQISSEVPQNLSASRPQDRQFILSSKKLLLSDSGFYLCAWSVKVGETQYFGPGTRLLVL.